This TCR beta chain was identified in a study of cytomegalovirus exposure and HLA in healthy donors. Healthy bone marrow donors made up the donor group. A multiplex PCR was run with 60 Vbeta primers and 13 Jbeta primers. Data came from immunoSEQ multiplex PCR; TCRdb stores just in-frame clones and leaves some out. The repertoire consists of about 150,000 clones, with approximately 80% occurring once and the leading ten covering about 4.9%. Notes on the study in general: Accurate HLA-A and HLA-B prediction from TCR beta sequences was reported for most subjects.

Germline lookup yields CDR1 MNHNY and CDR2 SVGAGI (reference sequence). The CDR3 is 13 amino acids. V lost 4 bases and J lost 7; bases outside the gene matches: 2. Regarding this clone: What it recognizes is unknown.

Material: PBMCs. This TCR came from a man aged 18 to 29 in good health and CMV-seronegative. The chain couples TRBV6-6 to TRBJ2-1; 9 bases are shared with TRBD1. The chain's CDR3 is CASSWGQGNEQFF. As DNA, the CDR3 is TGTGCCAGCAGTTGGGGACAGGGAAATGAGCAGTTCTTC.